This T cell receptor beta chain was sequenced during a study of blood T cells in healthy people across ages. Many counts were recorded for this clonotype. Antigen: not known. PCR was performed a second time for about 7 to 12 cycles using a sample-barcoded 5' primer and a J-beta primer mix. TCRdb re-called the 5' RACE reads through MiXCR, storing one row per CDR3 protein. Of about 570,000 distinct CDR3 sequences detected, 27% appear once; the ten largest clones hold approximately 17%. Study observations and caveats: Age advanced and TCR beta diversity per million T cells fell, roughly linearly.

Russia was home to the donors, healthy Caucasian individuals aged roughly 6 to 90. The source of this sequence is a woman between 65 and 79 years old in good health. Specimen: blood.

CDR3 DNA: TGTGCCAGCAGCTTAGGCAGCTGGTCCTACGAGCAGTACTTC. It codes for CASSLGSWSYEQYF. The genes are TRBV7-8 and TRBJ2-7; D call uncertain. The germline V and J ends were trimmed by 1 base and 1 base, with 8 bases remaining between them. The CDR3 contains 14 residues. Germline values: CDR1 SGHVS, CDR2 FQNEAQ.